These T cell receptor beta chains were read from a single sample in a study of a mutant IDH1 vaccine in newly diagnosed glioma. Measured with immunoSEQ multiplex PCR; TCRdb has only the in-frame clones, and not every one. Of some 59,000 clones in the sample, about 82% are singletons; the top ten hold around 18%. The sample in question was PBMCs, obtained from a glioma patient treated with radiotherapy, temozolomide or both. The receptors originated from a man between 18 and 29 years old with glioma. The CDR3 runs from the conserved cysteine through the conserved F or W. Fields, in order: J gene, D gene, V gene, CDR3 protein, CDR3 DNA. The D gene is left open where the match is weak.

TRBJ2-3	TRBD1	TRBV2	CASRRTGIADTQYF	TGTGCCAGCAGAAGGACAGGGATTGCAGATACGCAGTATTTT
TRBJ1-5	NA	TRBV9	CASSGGENSQPQHF	TGTGCCAGCAGCGGGGGTGAAAATAGTCAGCCCCAGCATTTT
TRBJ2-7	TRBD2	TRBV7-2	CASSQASGTYYEQYF	TGTGCCAGCAGCCAAGCTAGCGGGACCTACTACGAGCAGTACTTC
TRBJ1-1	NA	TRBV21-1	CASKRGALKNTEAFF	TGTGCCAGCAAGAGAGGGGCCCTTAAGAACACTGAAGCTTTCTTT
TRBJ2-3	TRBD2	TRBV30	CAWSWSSGSLDTQYF	TGTGCCTGGAGTTGGTCTAGCGGGAGCCTAGATACGCAGTATTTT
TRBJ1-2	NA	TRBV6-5	CASSYSSGFYPYGYTF	TGTGCCAGCAGTTACTCGAGCGGGTTTTATCCCTATGGCTACACCTTC
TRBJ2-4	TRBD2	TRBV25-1	CASRAPGGAENIQYF	TGTGCCAGCAGGGCCCCCGGGGGGGCTGAAAACATTCAGTACTTC
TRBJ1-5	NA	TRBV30	CAWSRQGNQPQHF	TGTGCCTGGAGCCGACAGGGCAATCAGCCCCAGCATTTT
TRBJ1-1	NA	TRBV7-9	CASSFHRVNTEAFF	TGTGCCAGCAGCTTTCACAGGGTGAACACTGAAGCTTTCTTT
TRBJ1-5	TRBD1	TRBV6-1	CASSDRDRGSGAGQPQHF	TGTGCCAGCAGTGACCGGGACAGGGGTTCCGGAGCAGGTCAGCCCCAGCATTTT
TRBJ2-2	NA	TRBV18	CASSRITGELFF	TGTGCCAGCTCCCGAATCACCGGGGAGCTGTTTTTT